The 25 T cell receptor beta chains in this list originate from one sample, sequenced in a study of T cell responses to AZD1222 COVID-19 vaccine. Profiled with immunoSEQ multiplex PCR; TCRdb holds only in-frame clones, not every one. The table shows 85,000 to 120,000 clones, with roughly nine tenths occurring only once. Sample: peripheral blood, taken on day 0 of AZD1222 vaccination. Receptors were obtained from an adult in good health.

The V gene is TRBV9, the J gene TRBJ1-3, with 7 bases identical to TRBD1. Germline assignment: CDR1 SGDLS and CDR2 YYNGEE. V was pared by 3 bases and J by 2 bases, with 2 bases of the junction left unmatched. The CDR3 contains 14 residues. The CDR3 reads CASSAGTAGNTIYF. The DNA of the CDR3 is TGTGCCAGCAGCGCTGGGACAGCTGGAAACACCATATATTTT.

The chain joins TRBV15 to TRBJ1-4; TRBD1 is a possible D gene (6 bases). This CDR3 comprises 16 residues. The germline CDR1 and CDR2 sequences are LNHNV and YYDKDF (reference sequence). With 0 bases removed from V and 8 bases from J, the gap between germline ends came to 16 bases. This CDR3 reads CATSRDLGRGGEKLFF. CDR3 sequence (DNA): TGTGCCACCAGCAGAGATCTGGGCAGGGGAGGGGAAAAACTGTTTTTT. The whole variable domain, filled in from reference TRBV15 and TRBJ1-4, reads DAMVIQNPRYQVTQFGKPVTLSCSQTLNHNVMYWYQQKSSQAPKLLFHYYDKDFNNEADTPDNFQSRRPNTSFCFLDIRSPGLGDTAMYLCATSRDLGRGGEKLFFGSGTQLSVL.

V usage is TRBV5-1 and J usage is TRBJ2-3; a weak D match, TRBD1 (5 bases). CDR1 and CDR2 from the germline V gene are SGHRS and YFSETQ. The germline V and J ends were trimmed by 7 bases and 4 bases, with 10 bases remaining between them. The CDR3 covers 12 residues. CDR3 DNA: TGCGCCAGCGCACAGGACCCAGATACGCAGTATTTT. This sequence encodes CASAQDPDTQYF.

V and J are TRBV11-2 and TRBJ2-2; 8 nucleotides align to TRBD2. With 7 bases clipped from V and 3 bases from J, the junction kept 10 bases outside the gene matches. Germline CDR1 SGHAT, CDR2 FQNNGV. The CDR3 consists of 16 residues. CDR3 sequence: CASTPGGDSYTGELFF. The CDR3 DNA sequence: TGTGCCAGCACCCCGGGGGGGGACTCCTACACCGGGGAGCTGTTTTTT.

This clone was seen once. The chain couples TRBV18 to TRBJ1-1, with no clear D. The CDR3 is made up of 15 amino acids. Deletions cut 2 bases from V and 4 bases from J, with 14 bases between. The germline gives CDR1 KGHSH, CDR2 LQKENI. The CDR3 loop reads CASSPGRQEGTEAFF. Written as DNA, the CDR3 is TGTGCCAGCTCACCAGGGCGGCAGGAGGGCACTGAAGCTTTCTTT.

The chain recombines TRBV13 with TRBJ2-4, with D hard to call. The V gene's germline CDR1 is PRHDT and CDR2 FYEKMQ (reference sequence). Trimming stripped 0 bases from V and 6 bases from J, with 9 bases between. This CDR3 comprises 14 residues. The CDR3 region has the DNA TGTGCCAGCAGCTTAGGTCCCGGCCTAAACATTCAGTACTTC. Its translation is CASSLGPGLNIQYF.

J is TRBJ2-5 and V is TRBV29-1; TRBD1 matches 8 bases. The CDR3 length is 14 residues. V lost 6 bases and J lost 4; bases outside the gene matches: 10. Germline V gene lookup returns CDR1 SQVTM and CDR2 ANQGSEA. The CDR3 DNA follows: TGCAGCGTAGACCGGACAGGGATGGGAGAGACCCAGTACTTC. This encodes CSVDRTGMGETQYF.

This sequence joins TRBV13 and TRBJ2-3; D gene ambiguous. The V end lost 8 bases, the J end lost 3 bases, and 12 bases lay between the germline ends. CDR3 length: 13 amino acids. The V gene's germline CDR1 is PRHDT and CDR2 FYEKMQ (reference sequence). The CDR3 loop reads CASERIGTDTQYF. The CDR3 DNA is TGTGCCAGCGAAAGGATTGGTACAGATACGCAGTATTTT.

The gene calls are TRBV4-3 and TRBJ2-2; 7 bases agree with TRBD1. CDR1 is LGHNA and CDR2 is YSLEER in the germline V gene. There are 16 residues in the CDR3. The ends lost 3 bases at V and 5 bases at J; junction bases unmatched: 9. The CDR3 sequence is CASSQRSDRQTGELFF. The CDR3, as DNA: TGCGCCAGCAGCCAGAGGTCGGACAGGCAGACCGGGGAGCTGTTTTTT.

V is TRBV7-3 and J is TRBJ1-1; D is unresolved. This CDR3 comprises 14 residues. V was shortened by 0 bases and J by 1 base, with 6 bases between the two germline ends. Looked up from germline, CDR1 is SGHTA and CDR2 is FQGTGA. The CDR3 coding sequence is TGTGCCAGCAGCTTAACGAGCAGGAACACTGAAGCTTTCTTT. Translating gives CASSLTSRNTEAFF.

The V gene is TRBV7-2, the J gene TRBJ2-1; D gene ambiguous. V was cut by 0 bases and J by 0 bases, with 9 bases left in between. Germline lookup yields CDR1 SGHTA and CDR2 FQGNSA. The CDR3 runs 16 residues. The CDR3 DNA follows: TGTGCCAGCAGCTTAGCGGGTGGGAACTCCTACAATGAGCAGTTCTTC. It specifies CASSLAGGNSYNEQFF.

The chain links TRBV5-1 to TRBJ2-1; 11 bases are a match to TRBD1. Germline V gene data show CDR1 as SGHRS and CDR2 as YFSETQ. J gave up 7 bases and V 5 bases, and 5 bases lay outside the gene matches. CDR3 size: 14 residues. CDR3 DNA: TGCGCCAGCAGTGGGACAGGGGGGAGTAATGAGCAGTTCTTC. It yields the protein CASSGTGGSNEQFF. Full variable domain (remainder filled in from reference TRBV5-1 and TRBJ2-1): KAGVTQTPRYLIKTRGQQVTLSCSPISGHRSVSWYQQTPGQGLQFLFEYFSETQRNKGNFPGRFSGRQFSNSRSEMNVSTLELGDSALYLCASSGTGGSNEQFFGPGTRLTVL.

The V call is TRBV5-4, the J call TRBJ1-1, with TRBD1 as a possible D gene (6 bases). The germline gives CDR1 SGHNT, CDR2 YYREEE (reference sequence). The CDR3 is 14 amino acids. Between the trimmed V and J ends, which lost 3 bases and 10 bases, there was a span of 19 bases. CDR3 protein: CASSSNTGRSRAFF. As DNA, the CDR3 is TGTGCCAGCAGCTCAAATACAGGGCGTTCGAGAGCTTTCTTT.

The chain combines TRBV28 with TRBJ1-2; 9 nucleotides agree with TRBD1. The CDR3 has 14 residues. Germline V gene data show CDR1 as MDHEN and CDR2 as SYDVKM. With 4 bases clipped from V and 7 bases from J, the junction kept 7 bases outside the gene matches. CDR3 in DNA: TGTGCCAGCAGTTCGGGACAGGGAGGGGGTGGCTACACCTTC. Translation: CASSSGQGGGGYTF.

The chain couples TRBV6-2 or TRBV6-3 to TRBJ2-2, with unresolved D. V was pared by 5 bases and J by 5 bases, with 9 bases between. The CDR3 sequence is 13 residues long. Germline V CDR1 and CDR2: MNHEY, SVGEGT. CDR3 sequence reads: CASSQLETGELFF. CDR3 nucleotide sequence: TGTGCCAGCAGTCAGTTGGAGACCGGGGAGCTGTTTTTT.

The chain couples TRBV9 to TRBJ2-2; unclear D gene. Per germline, CDR1 SGDLS and CDR2 YYNGEE. Trimming shortened V by 0 bases and J by 0 bases, and 6 bases separated the two germline ends. The CDR3 consists of 15 residues. Here the CDR3 reads CASSVEAANTGELFF. The CDR3 DNA reads TGTGCCAGCAGCGTAGAAGCTGCGAACACCGGGGAGCTGTTTTTT.

The chain uses TRBV4-2 and TRBJ2-2; 9 bases line up with TRBD1. The CDR3 is 16 amino acids. Germline V CDR1 and CDR2: LGHNA, YNFKEQ. Trimming removed 3 bases from V and 8 bases from J; junction bases left unmatched: 10. The CDR3 region has the DNA TGTGCCAGCAGCCAGGACAGGGGTATTGGTGTAGGGGAGCTGTTTTTT. It yields the protein CASSQDRGIGVGELFF.

The rearrangement links TRBV19 to TRBJ1-1; 7 bases match TRBD1. CDR1 and CDR2 from the germline V gene are LNHDA and SQIVND (reference sequence). This CDR3 contains 17 residues. Trimming at V came to 5 bases and at J to 1 base, leaving 13 bases not matched to a gene. The CDR3 loop reads CASSPGQSFPRNTEAFF. The CDR3 coding sequence is TGTGCCAGTAGTCCGGGACAGAGTTTCCCTCGGAACACTGAAGCTTTCTTT.

The chain links TRBV6-5 to TRBJ1-2; a possible D gene is TRBD1 (5 bases). This CDR3 is built from 13 residues. The germline V and J ends were trimmed by 6 bases and 4 bases, with 12 bases remaining between them. The V gene's germline CDR1 is MNHEY and CDR2 SVGAGI. This chain's CDR3 is CASSQTVLYGYTF. CDR3 bases: TGTGCCAGCAGCCAGACAGTCCTCTATGGCTACACCTTC.

V usage is TRBV7-2 and J usage is TRBJ2-5, with TRBD1 matching over 9 bases. The trim removed 6 bases at V and 4 bases at J, leaving 12 bases unmatched. The CDR3 contains 16 residues. Germline V CDR1 and CDR2: SGHTA, FQGNSA. The chain's CDR3 is CASRSGTGRVGETQYF. CDR3 DNA sequence: TGTGCCAGCAGGTCCGGGACAGGGCGGGTCGGAGAGACCCAGTACTTC.

The chain is built from TRBV7-2 and TRBJ1-2; 9 bases fit TRBD1. The ends lost 0 bases at V and 3 bases at J; junction bases unmatched: 8. The CDR3 covers 17 residues. Germline V gene data show CDR1 as SGHTA and CDR2 as FQGNSA. The CDR3 loop is CASSLALSTGGDYGYTF. DNA for the CDR3: TGTGCCAGCAGCTTAGCGCTATCTACAGGGGGCGACTATGGCTACACCTTC.

The chain links TRBV3-1 (or the pseudogene TRBV3-2) to TRBJ2-3; tentative D call: TRBD1 (6 bases). Germline CDR1 reads LGHDT; CDR2 reads YNNKEL (reference sequence). The CDR3 runs to 16 residues. Trimming cost V 5 bases and J 8 bases, with 23 bases left between them. The CDR3 DNA reads TGTGCCAGCAGCGCTGGACAGACCAGGGAACGAGGTACGCAGTATTTT. Its translation: CASSAGQTRERGTQYF.

A single count supports this clone. The chain couples TRBV28 to TRBJ2-1, with TRBD2 matching over 9 bases. The trim removed 2 bases at V and 4 bases at J, leaving 0 bases unmatched. The CDR3 consists of 14 residues. Germline CDR1 reads MDHEN; CDR2 reads SYDVKM. The CDR3 is CASSLLAGYNEQFF. The CDR3 region has the DNA TGTGCCAGCAGTTTACTAGCGGGATACAATGAGCAGTTCTTC.

The chain combines TRBV27 with TRBJ1-2; D is possibly TRBD1 (5 bases). The CDR3 runs to 14 residues. Trimming removed 2 bases at V and 7 bases at J, with 14 bases between. Germline V gives CDR1 MNHEY, CDR2 SMNVEV (reference sequence). CDR3 DNA: TGTGCCAGCAGTTTAGTTAGCGGGGGTGGTGGCTACACCTTC. Protein product: CASSLVSGGGGYTF.

Only one count was recorded for this clone. The chain employs TRBV10-3 and TRBJ1-3; D call uncertain. CDR1 is ENHRY, CDR2 SYGVKD, per germline. The CDR3 is made up of 13 amino acids. With 8 bases removed from V and 0 bases from J, the gap between germline ends came to 8 bases. CDR3 protein: CAISYSSGNTIYF. The CDR3 DNA is TGTGCCATCTCCTATAGCTCTGGAAACACCATATATTTT.